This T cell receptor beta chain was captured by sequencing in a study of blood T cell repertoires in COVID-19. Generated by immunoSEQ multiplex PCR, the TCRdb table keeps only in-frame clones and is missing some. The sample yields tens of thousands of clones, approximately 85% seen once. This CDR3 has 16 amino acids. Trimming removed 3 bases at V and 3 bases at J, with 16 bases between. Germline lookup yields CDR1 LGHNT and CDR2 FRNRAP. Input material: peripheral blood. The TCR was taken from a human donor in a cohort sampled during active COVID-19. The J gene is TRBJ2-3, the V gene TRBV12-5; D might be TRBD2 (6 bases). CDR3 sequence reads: CASGFFPSVTTDTQYF. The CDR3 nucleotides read TGTGCTAGTGGTTTTTTTCCTAGCGTGACAACAGATACGCAGTATTTT.